This passage covers 25 T cell receptor beta chains from one sample sequenced in a study of cytomegalovirus exposure and HLA in healthy donors. The PCR used 60 Vbeta and 13 Jbeta primers. TCRdb's copy holds only in-frame clones and misses some; the assay was immunoSEQ multiplex PCR. The table records about 120,000 clones, roughly 80% of them present only once. The sample was PBMCs. The receptors were sampled from a young man in good health and CMV-seropositive.

The chain has TRBV6-1 and TRBJ2-7; the D gene is possibly TRBD1 (6 bases). Trimming pared 0 bases from V and 7 bases from J, leaving 19 bases between. The CDR3 runs 16 residues. CDR1 is MNHNS, CDR2 SASEGT, per germline. CDR3 in DNA: TGTGCCAGCAGTGAAGCGGGGTTCAGGGGAGCAGGAGAGCAGTACTTC. Translating gives CASSEAGFRGAGEQYF.

The chain uses TRBV30 and TRBJ1-5; 7 nucleotides match TRBD1. CDR3 length: 15 residues. The V and J ends lost 0 bases and 3 bases, in that order; junction bases with no gene match: 5. Per germline, CDR1 GTSNPN and CDR2 SVGIG (reference sequence). DNA of the CDR3: TGTGCCTGGAGTGTAGGGGGCTCTTCCAATCAGCCCCAGCATTTT. It specifies CAWSVGGSSNQPQHF.

This chain uses TRBV30 with TRBJ2-1, with a tentative D call TRBD1 (5 bases). The CDR3 totals 14 residues. V lost 1 base and J lost 2, with 9 bases in between. Germline V gives CDR1 GTSNPN, CDR2 SVGIG (reference sequence). The CDR3 nucleotides are TGTGCCTGGAGTGGGACATTCGCCTACAATGAGCAGTTCTTC. It is translated as CAWSGTFAYNEQFF.

V is TRBV11-2 and J is TRBJ2-1; 10 bases are shared with TRBD2. Trimming cost V 3 bases and J 1 base; bases outside gene matches: 6. This CDR3 comprises 17 residues. Germline V CDR1 and CDR2: SGHAT, FQNNGV. The CDR3 region is CASSFRLAGNSYNEQFF. The CDR3 DNA follows: TGTGCCAGCAGCTTTCGACTAGCGGGCAATTCCTACAATGAGCAGTTCTTC.

The rearrangement links TRBV11-2 to TRBJ2-2; 9 bases are a match to TRBD2. CDR3 size: 15 residues. V dropped 1 base and J dropped 6; count of bases not matched to a gene: 3. Germline loops: CDR1 SGHAT, CDR2 FQNNGV. The CDR3 spells CASSLGLAGAGELFF. DNA of the CDR3: TGTGCCAGCAGCTTAGGGTTAGCGGGAGCCGGGGAGCTGTTTTTT.

This chain joins TRBV30 and TRBJ2-7, with D possibly TRBD1 on 6 matching bases. Germline V lookup: CDR1 GTSNPN, CDR2 SVGIG (reference sequence). The CDR3 has 12 amino acids. Trimming pared 0 bases from V and 6 bases from J, leaving 9 bases between. The CDR3 region is CAWSVQGSEQYF. DNA of the CDR3: TGTGCCTGGAGTGTACAGGGAAGCGAGCAGTACTTC.

The rearrangement uses TRBV6-6 and TRBJ1-5, with TRBD1 matching 8 bases. J gave up 0 bases and V 6 bases, and 7 bases lay outside the gene matches. In germline, CDR1 is MNHNY, CDR2 SVGAGI (reference sequence). The CDR3 runs to 16 residues. The CDR3 DNA follows: TGTGCCAGCAGCCCGACAGGGGTTTCTAGCAATCAGCCCCAGCATTTT. Its protein product is CASSPTGVSSNQPQHF.

This clone turned up a few times. This sequence joins TRBV4-2 and TRBJ1-2; no reliable D call. V shed 0 bases and J shed 2 bases, with 7 bases lying between them. The CDR3 consists of 14 residues. CDR1 is LGHNA and CDR2 is YNFKEQ in the germline V gene. Here the CDR3 reads CASSQDTENYGYTF. The CDR3 bases are TGTGCCAGCAGCCAAGATACAGAAAACTATGGCTACACCTTC.

This chain joins TRBV6-6 and TRBJ2-7; D perhaps matches TRBD1 (6 bases). The V end was cut by 2 bases, the J end by 3 bases, with 11 bases between. Germline lookup yields CDR1 MNHNY and CDR2 SVGAGI (reference sequence). The CDR3 is 14 amino acids. DNA for the CDR3: TGTGCCAGCAGTTACGACAGGCTTTTCTACGAGCAGTACTTC. Protein: CASSYDRLFYEQYF.

The chain combines TRBV11-2 with TRBJ1-2; 8 nucleotides agree with TRBD1. J was trimmed by 3 bases and V by 5 bases; bases with no gene match: 11. In germline, CDR1 is SGHAT, CDR2 FQNNGV. The CDR3 covers 16 residues. CDR3 nucleotide sequence: TGTGCCAGCAGCCAAATCGGAGGACAGGGAGACTATGGCTACACCTTC. Protein sequence: CASSQIGGQGDYGYTF.

The chain carries TRBV19 and TRBJ2-2; D remains unclear. There are 12 residues in the CDR3. The V gene lost 1 base and the J gene lost 6 bases, with 3 bases spanning the gap. Per germline, CDR1 LNHDA and CDR2 SQIVND (reference sequence). The CDR3 DNA reads TGTGCCAGTAGTATAGTATCCGGGGAGCTGTTTTTT. Translating it yields CASSIVSGELFF.

The genes are TRBV13 and TRBJ2-5; 7 positions match TRBD1. Germline CDR1 is PRHDT and CDR2 is FYEKMQ (reference sequence). The V and J ends lost 1 base and 0 bases, in that order; junction bases with no gene match: 2. The CDR3 runs to 15 residues. CDR3 DNA sequence: TGTGCCAGCAGCTTAGACAGGGGATACCAAGAGACCCAGTACTTC. Its protein is CASSLDRGYQETQYF.

The rearrangement joins TRBV30 to TRBJ2-3, with a tentative D call TRBD2 (5 bases). The CDR3 consists of 15 residues. Germline CDR1 is GTSNPN and CDR2 is SVGIG (reference sequence). V gave up 0 bases and J gave up 0 bases, with 10 bases separating them. CDR3 amino acids: CAWSVIPGSTDTQYF. CDR3 sequence (DNA): TGTGCCTGGAGTGTGATCCCGGGAAGCACAGATACGCAGTATTTT.

J is TRBJ2-7 and V is TRBV7-9, with D perhaps matching TRBD2 (5 bases). The V end lost 1 base, the J end lost 2 bases, and 12 bases lay between the germline ends. This CDR3 has 15 amino acids. CDR1 is SEHNR and CDR2 is FQNEAQ in the germline V gene (reference sequence). CDR3 sequence: CASSLGSGLPYEQYF. CDR3 in DNA: TGTGCCAGCAGCTTAGGGAGCGGTTTACCCTACGAGCAGTACTTC.

The chain is built from TRBV6-6 and TRBJ2-3; D is possibly TRBD2 (6 bases). V dropped 5 bases and J dropped 4 bases, with 13 bases sitting between them. The CDR3 has 14 amino acids. Germline-derived CDR1 and CDR2 are MNHNY and SVGAGI (reference sequence). The CDR3, as DNA: TGTGCCAGCAGTGTGCGGGGAGAATCAGATACGCAGTATTTT. Translation: CASSVRGESDTQYF.

The CDR3 DNA follows: TGTGCCAGCAGTGGGCGGACAGGGGATAGCGAGGAAGCTTTCTTT. This encodes CASSGRTGDSEEAFF. This rearrangement joins TRBV6-5 to TRBJ1-1; 9 nucleotides match TRBD1. The V gene end was trimmed by 5 bases and the J gene end by 8 bases; junction bases not matched to a gene: 12. The CDR3 is made up of 15 amino acids. From germline, CDR1 is MNHEY and CDR2 SVGAGI.

The V call is TRBV27, the J call TRBJ2-7, with 11 bases that match TRBD2. Germline assignment: CDR1 MNHEY and CDR2 SMNVEV (reference sequence). J was trimmed by 2 bases and V by 6 bases; bases with no gene match: 3. This CDR3 spans 14 amino acids. The DNA for the CDR3 is TGTGCCAGCAGCAATAGCGGGAGGGCCTACGAGCAGTACTTC. It codes for CASSNSGRAYEQYF.

This rearrangement joins TRBV7-8 to TRBJ1-1; 8 nucleotides agree with TRBD1. The germline V gene encodes CDR1 SGHVS and CDR2 FQNEAQ. CDR3 size: 17 residues. V shed 4 bases, J shed 5 bases, and the junction held 15 bases outside the gene matches. CDR3 sequence (DNA): TGTGCCAGCAGCTCCCGGACAGGGTTTTTCTCGGGGACTGAAGCTTTCTTT. Protein product: CASSSRTGFFSGTEAFF.

The rearrangement links TRBV9 to TRBJ1-1, with unresolved D. Looked up from germline, CDR1 is SGDLS and CDR2 is YYNGEE. V dropped 2 bases and J dropped 1 base, with 12 bases sitting between them. The CDR3 is made up of 15 amino acids. As DNA, the CDR3 is TGTGCCAGCAGCGTTACAACCGTCAAGAACACTGAAGCTTTCTTT. Its protein is CASSVTTVKNTEAFF.

The V call is TRBV19, the J call TRBJ1-5, with D possibly matching TRBD1 (6 bases). The germline CDR1 and CDR2 sequences are LNHDA and SQIVND (reference sequence). This CDR3 is built from 17 residues. The germline V and J ends were trimmed by 1 base and 6 bases, with 19 bases remaining between them. This CDR3 reads CASSIVAPGAGRQPQHF. The CDR3 bases are TGTGCCAGTAGTATAGTGGCCCCAGGGGCTGGGCGTCAGCCCCAGCATTTT.

In regard to this clone: The junction and the germline gene differ at one end; a read error may be behind it. The chain recombines TRBV20-1 with TRBJ2-5, with TRBD1 matching over 7 bases. The end of the DNA aligns better with TRBJ2-7, so the J call may be wrong. The CDR3 runs to 11 residues. Germline CDR1 DFQATT, CDR2 SNEGSKA (reference sequence). CDR3 nucleotide sequence: TGCAGTGCTCGAGACAGGGTCGAGCAGTACTTC. Its protein is CSARDRVEQYF.

This clone has a single count. The DNA of the CDR3 is TGTGCCAGCAGTTTATATGGGACAGACGCCTACGAGCAGTACTTC. Translation: CASSLYGTDAYEQYF. This chain joins TRBV27 and TRBJ2-7; 7 bases fit TRBD1. CDR3 length: 15 amino acids. Per germline, CDR1 MNHEY and CDR2 SMNVEV (reference sequence). J gave up 2 bases and V 1 base, and 5 bases lay outside the gene matches.

The gene calls are TRBV12-5 and TRBJ1-2; D is unresolved. Germline lookup yields CDR1 LGHNT and CDR2 FRNRAP. V was shortened by 3 bases and J by 3 bases, with 5 bases between the two germline ends. The length of the CDR3 is 12 residues. The CDR3 nucleotides read TGTGCTAGTGGTTTTTCGGACTATGGCTACACCTTC. It is translated as CASGFSDYGYTF.

The DNA for the CDR3 is TGTGCCATCAGTGAGCGGGGGGGTTTATCCTACAATGAGCAGTTCTTC. Protein: CAISERGGLSYNEQFF. The chain uses TRBV10-3 and TRBJ2-1, with TRBD2 matching 8 bases. The germline CDR1 and CDR2 sequences are ENHRY and SYGVKD. This CDR3 has 16 residues. J was trimmed by 1 base and V by 2 bases; bases with no gene match: 4.

This sequence joins TRBV7-2 and TRBJ2-7, with TRBD2 identical over 10 bases. The CDR3 consists of 14 residues. The ends lost 0 bases at V and 6 bases at J; junction bases unmatched: 2. The germline CDR1 and CDR2 sequences are SGHTA and FQGNSA. CDR3 protein: CASSLALAGAEQYF. The CDR3 DNA reads TGTGCCAGCAGCTTAGCCCTAGCGGGAGCCGAGCAGTACTTC.